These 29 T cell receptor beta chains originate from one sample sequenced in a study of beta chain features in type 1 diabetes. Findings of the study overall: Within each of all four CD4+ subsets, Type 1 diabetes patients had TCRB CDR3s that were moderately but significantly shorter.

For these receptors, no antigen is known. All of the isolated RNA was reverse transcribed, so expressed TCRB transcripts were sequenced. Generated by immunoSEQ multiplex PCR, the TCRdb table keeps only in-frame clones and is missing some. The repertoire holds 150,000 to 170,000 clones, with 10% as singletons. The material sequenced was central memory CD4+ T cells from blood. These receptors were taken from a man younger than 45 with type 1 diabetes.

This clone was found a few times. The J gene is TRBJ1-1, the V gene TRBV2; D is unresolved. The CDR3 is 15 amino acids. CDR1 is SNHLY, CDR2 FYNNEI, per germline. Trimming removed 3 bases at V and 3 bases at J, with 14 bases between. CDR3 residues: CASSEERGLYTEAFF. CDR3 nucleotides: TGTGCCAGCAGTGAGGAAAGAGGATTGTACACTGAAGCTTTCTTT. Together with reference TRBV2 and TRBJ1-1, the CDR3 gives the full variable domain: EPEVTQTPSHQVTQMGQEVILRCVPISNHLYFYWYRQILGQKVEFLVSFYNNEISEKSEIFDDQFSVERPDGSNFTLKIRSTKLEDSAMYFCASSEERGLYTEAFFGQGTRLTVV.

CDR3 sequence (DNA): TGTGCCCTGTCCACGGGACAGAACTATGGCTACACCTTC. Protein: CALSTGQNYGYTF. The rearrangement links TRBV6-6 to TRBJ1-2, with TRBD1 matching 7 bases. Losses at the gene ends were 11 bases for V and 2 bases for J; bases not matched to a gene: 8. Looked up from germline, CDR1 is MNHNY and CDR2 is SVGAGI (reference sequence). This CDR3 is built from 13 residues.

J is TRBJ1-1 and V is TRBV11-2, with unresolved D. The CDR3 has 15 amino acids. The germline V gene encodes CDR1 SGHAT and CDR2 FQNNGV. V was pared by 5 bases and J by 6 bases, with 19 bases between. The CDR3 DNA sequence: TGTGCCAGCAGCCCCGCACGAGGGCTGTGGGCTGAAGCTTTCTTT. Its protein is CASSPARGLWAEAFF. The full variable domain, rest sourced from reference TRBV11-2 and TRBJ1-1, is EAGVAQSPRYKIIEKRQSVAFWCNPISGHATLYWYQQILGQGPKLLIQFQNNGVVDDSQLPKDRFSAERLKGVDSTLKIQPAKLEDSAVYLCASSPARGLWAEAFFGQGTRLTVV.

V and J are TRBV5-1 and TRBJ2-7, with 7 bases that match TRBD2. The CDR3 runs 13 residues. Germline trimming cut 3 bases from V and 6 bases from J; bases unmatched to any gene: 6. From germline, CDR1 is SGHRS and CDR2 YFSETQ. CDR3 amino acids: CASSSVGGTEQYF. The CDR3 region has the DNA TGCGCCAGCAGCTCCGTGGGGGGGACCGAGCAGTACTTC.

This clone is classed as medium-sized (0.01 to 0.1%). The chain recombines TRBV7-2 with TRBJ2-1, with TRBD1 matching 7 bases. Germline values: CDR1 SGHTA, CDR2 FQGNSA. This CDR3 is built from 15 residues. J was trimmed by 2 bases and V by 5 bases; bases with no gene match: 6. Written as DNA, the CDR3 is TGTGCCAGCAGCCCGCACAGGGGCACCTACAATGAGCAGTTCTTC. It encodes CASSPHRGTYNEQFF.

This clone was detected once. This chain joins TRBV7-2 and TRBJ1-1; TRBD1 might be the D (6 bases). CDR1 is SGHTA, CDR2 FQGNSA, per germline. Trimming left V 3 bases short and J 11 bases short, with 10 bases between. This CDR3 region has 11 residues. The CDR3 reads CASSFATGAFF. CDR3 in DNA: TGTGCCAGCAGCTTCGCGACAGGCGCTTTCTTT.

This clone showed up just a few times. CDR3 residues: CASSRDRGTDTQYF. The CDR3 nucleotides read TGTGCCAGCAGTAGGGATAGGGGAACAGATACGCAGTATTTT. This sequence joins TRBV6-5 and TRBJ2-3, with D perhaps TRBD1 (5 bases). With 5 bases removed from V and 3 bases from J, the gap between germline ends came to 12 bases. Germline loops: CDR1 MNHEY, CDR2 SVGAGI. This CDR3 contains 14 residues.

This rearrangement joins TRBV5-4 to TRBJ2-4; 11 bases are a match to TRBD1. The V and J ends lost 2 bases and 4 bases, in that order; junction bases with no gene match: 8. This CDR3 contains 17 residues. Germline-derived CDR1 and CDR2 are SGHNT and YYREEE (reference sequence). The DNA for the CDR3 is TGTGCCAGCAGCTTAGGAGGGACAGGGGGAACGAAAAACATTCAGTACTTC. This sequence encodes CASSLGGTGGTKNIQYF.

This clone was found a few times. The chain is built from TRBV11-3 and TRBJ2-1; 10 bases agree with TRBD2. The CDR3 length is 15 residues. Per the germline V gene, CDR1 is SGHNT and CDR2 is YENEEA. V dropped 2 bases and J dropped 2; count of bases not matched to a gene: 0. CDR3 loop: CASSLTSGAYNEQFF. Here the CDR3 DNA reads TGTGCCAGCAGCTTAACTAGCGGGGCCTACAATGAGCAGTTCTTC.

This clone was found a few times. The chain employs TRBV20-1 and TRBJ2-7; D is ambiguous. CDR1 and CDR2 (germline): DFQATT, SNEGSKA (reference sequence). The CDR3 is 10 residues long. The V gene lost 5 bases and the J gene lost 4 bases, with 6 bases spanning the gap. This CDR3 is CSALQYEQYF. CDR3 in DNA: TGCAGTGCTCTCCAGTACGAGCAGTACTTC.

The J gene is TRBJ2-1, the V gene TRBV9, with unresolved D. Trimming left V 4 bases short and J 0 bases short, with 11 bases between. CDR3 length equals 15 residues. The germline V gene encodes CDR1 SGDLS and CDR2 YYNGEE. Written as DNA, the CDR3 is TGTGCCAGCAGCCGAGGAGCGAGCTCCTACAATGAGCAGTTCTTC. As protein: CASSRGASSYNEQFF.

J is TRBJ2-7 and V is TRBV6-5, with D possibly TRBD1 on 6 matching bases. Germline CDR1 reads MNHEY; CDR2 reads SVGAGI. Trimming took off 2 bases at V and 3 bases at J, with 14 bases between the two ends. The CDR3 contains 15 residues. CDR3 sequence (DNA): TGTGCCAGCAGTTACGGGTCAGGGGCAAGCTACGAGCAGTACTTC. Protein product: CASSYGSGASYEQYF.

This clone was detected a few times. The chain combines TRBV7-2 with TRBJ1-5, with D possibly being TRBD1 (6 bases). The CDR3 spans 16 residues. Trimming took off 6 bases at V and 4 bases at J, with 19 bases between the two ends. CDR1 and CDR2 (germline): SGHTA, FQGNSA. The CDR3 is CASSSGGRGENQPQHF. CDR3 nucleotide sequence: TGTGCCAGCAGTTCCGGGGGGAGGGGGGAGAATCAGCCCCAGCATTTT.

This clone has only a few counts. CDR3 region: CASSPKGLATQETQYF. Here the CDR3 DNA reads TGTGCCAGCTCACCAAAAGGACTAGCGACTCAAGAGACCCAGTACTTC. The J gene is TRBJ2-5, the V gene TRBV18, with TRBD2 identical over 9 bases. Germline trimming cut 2 bases from V and 2 bases from J; bases unmatched to any gene: 6. The CDR3 is 16 residues long. CDR1 KGHSH and CDR2 LQKENI come from the germline V gene.

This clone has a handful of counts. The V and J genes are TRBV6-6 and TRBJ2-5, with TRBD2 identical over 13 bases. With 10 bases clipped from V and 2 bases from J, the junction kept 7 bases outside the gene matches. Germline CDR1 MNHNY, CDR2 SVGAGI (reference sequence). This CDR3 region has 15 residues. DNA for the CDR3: TGTGCCACCCGGACTAGCGGGAGTGGGCAAGAGACCCAGTACTTC. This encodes CATRTSGSGQETQYF.

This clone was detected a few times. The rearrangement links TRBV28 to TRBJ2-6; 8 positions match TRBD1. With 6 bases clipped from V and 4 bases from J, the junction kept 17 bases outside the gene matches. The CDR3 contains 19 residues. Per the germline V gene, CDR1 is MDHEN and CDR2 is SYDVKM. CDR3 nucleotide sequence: TGTGCCAGCAGCCCTAACCCCGGACAGGGTCAAGCCGGGGCCAACGTCCTGACTTTC. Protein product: CASSPNPGQGQAGANVLTF.

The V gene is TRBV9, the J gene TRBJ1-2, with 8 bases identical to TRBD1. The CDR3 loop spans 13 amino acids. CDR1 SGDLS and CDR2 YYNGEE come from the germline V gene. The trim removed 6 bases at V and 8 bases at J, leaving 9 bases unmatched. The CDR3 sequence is CASTKTGGEGYTF. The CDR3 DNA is TGTGCCAGCACCAAAACAGGGGGAGAAGGCTACACCTTC.

The CDR3 DNA is TGTGCCAGCAGTTTATTGGGGGCGTTAGGGACCCAGTACTTC. It encodes CASSLLGALGTQYF. V gene TRBV27 combines with J gene TRBJ2-5, with a tentative D call TRBD1 (6 bases). V shed 1 base and J shed 7 bases, with 13 bases lying between them. Looked up from germline, CDR1 is MNHEY and CDR2 is SMNVEV (reference sequence). The CDR3 contains 14 residues.

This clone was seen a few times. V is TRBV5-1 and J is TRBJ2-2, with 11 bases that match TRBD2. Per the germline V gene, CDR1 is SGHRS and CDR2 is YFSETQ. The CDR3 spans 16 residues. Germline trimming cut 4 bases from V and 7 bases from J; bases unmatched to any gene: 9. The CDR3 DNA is TGCGCCAGCAGCCGAACTAGCGGGAGAATCGACGGGGAGCTGTTTTTT. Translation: CASSRTSGRIDGELFF.

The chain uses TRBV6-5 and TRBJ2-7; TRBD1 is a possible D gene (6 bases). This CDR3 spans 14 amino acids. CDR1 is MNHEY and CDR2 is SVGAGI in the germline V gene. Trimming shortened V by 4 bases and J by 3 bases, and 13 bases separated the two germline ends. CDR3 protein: CASSSEQGFYEQYF. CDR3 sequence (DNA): TGTGCCAGCAGTTCAGAACAGGGTTTCTACGAGCAGTACTTC.

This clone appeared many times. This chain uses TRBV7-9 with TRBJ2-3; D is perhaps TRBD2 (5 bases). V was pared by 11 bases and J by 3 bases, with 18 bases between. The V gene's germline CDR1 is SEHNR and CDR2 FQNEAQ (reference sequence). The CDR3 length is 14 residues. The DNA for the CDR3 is TGTGCCGCCGGACGACTTGAGGGTACAGATACGCAGTATTTT. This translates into CAAGRLEGTDTQYF.

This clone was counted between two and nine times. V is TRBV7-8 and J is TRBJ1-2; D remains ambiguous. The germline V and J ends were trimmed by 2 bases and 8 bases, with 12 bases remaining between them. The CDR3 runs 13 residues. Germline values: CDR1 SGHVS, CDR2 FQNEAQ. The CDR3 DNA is TGTGCCAGCAGCTTAAGCGAGAGCTTCGGCTACACCTTC. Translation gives CASSLSESFGYTF.

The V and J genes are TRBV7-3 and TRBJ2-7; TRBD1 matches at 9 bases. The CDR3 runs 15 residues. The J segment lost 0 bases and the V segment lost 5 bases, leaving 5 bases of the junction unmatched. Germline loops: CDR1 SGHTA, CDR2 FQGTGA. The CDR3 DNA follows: TGTGCCAGCAGCATGACAGGGGGAATCTCCTACGAGCAGTACTTC. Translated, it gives CASSMTGGISYEQYF.

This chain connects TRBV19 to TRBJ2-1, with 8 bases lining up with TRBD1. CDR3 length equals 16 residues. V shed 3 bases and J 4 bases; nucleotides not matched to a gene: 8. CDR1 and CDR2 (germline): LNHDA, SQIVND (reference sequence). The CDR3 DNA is TGTGCCAGTAGTATGGGATACCGGGACAGGTACAATGAGCAGTTCTTC. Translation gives CASSMGYRDRYNEQFF.

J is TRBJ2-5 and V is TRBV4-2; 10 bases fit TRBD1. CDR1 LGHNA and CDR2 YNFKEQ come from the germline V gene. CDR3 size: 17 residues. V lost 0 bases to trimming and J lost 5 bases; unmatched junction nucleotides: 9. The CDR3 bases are TGTGCCAGCAGCCAAGATCTGGGGACAGGGGTCGGGGAGACCCAGTACTTC. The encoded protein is CASSQDLGTGVGETQYF.

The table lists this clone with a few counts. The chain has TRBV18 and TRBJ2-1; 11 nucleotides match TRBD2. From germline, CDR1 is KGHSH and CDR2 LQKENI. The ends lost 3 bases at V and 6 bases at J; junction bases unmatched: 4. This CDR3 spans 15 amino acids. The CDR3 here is CASSPRTSGFNEQFF. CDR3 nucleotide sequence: TGTGCCAGCTCACCTAGGACTAGCGGGTTCAATGAGCAGTTCTTC.

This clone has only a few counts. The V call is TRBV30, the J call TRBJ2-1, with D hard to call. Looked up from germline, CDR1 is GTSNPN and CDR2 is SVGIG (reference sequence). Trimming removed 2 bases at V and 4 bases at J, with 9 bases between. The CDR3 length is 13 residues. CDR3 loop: CAWSRSLYNEQFF. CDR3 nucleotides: TGTGCCTGGAGTCGGTCCCTATACAATGAGCAGTTCTTC.

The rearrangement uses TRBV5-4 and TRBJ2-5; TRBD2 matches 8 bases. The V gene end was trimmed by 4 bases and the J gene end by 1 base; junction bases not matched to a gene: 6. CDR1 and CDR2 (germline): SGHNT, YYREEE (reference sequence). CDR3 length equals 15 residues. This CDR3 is CASSPPGGAQETQYF. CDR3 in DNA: TGTGCCAGCAGCCCTCCCGGGGGGGCCCAAGAGACCCAGTACTTC.

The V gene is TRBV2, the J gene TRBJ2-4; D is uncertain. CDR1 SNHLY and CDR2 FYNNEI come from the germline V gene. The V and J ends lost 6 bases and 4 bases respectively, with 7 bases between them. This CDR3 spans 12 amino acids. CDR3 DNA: TGTGCCAGCAGCCCCAATAAAAACATTCAGTACTTC. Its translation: CASSPNKNIQYF.